This TCR beta chain emerged from a study of T-cell memory formation after mild COVID-19. Study observations and caveats: Memory sampled before infection contained some responding clones, suggesting cross-reactive memory joined. Contracting clones, day 15 to 85, had balanced CD4/CD8, and later expanders favored CD4+.

This CDR3 contains 13 residues. CDR1 MNHEY and CDR2 SVGEGT come from the germline V gene. Trimming pared 5 bases from V and 5 bases from J, leaving 9 bases between. In regard to this clonotype: The antigen is not known.

TCRdb itself ran the 5' RACE reads through MiXCR, one entry per CDR3 protein. The sample contains tens of thousands of distinct CDR3 sequences, around 6.3% of which appear only once. The chain joins TRBV6-2 or TRBV6-3 to TRBJ2-2; D may be TRBD2 (6 bases). The sequence came from an adult who had mild COVID-19 (a few samples of this study predate the infection). Cell type and time point are not known. The sample was PBMCs or a T cell subset sorted from them (not recorded which). The CDR3 is CASSGTSTGELFF. The CDR3, as DNA: TGTGCCAGCAGTGGGACTTCTACCGGGGAGCTGTTTTTT.